This T cell receptor (beta chain) was observed in a study of shared clonotypes between healthy human individuals. Assay used: immunoSEQ multiplex PCR; TCRdb lists only in-frame clones, some missing. Of 2 million to 2.5 million clones listed, under 97% are singletons. All of the donors resided in Nashville, Tennessee, and each was a Caucasian adult. CD4+ cells underwent separation, giving CD45RA+ naive and CD45RA-negative memory subsets. Trimming shortened V by 4 bases and J by 0 bases, and 6 bases separated the two germline ends. CDR1 and CDR2 (germline): SGHNT, YYREEE (reference sequence). This CDR3 has 13 residues.

This TCR was sampled from a man in his late teens or twenties in good health. The genes are TRBV5-4 and TRBJ2-3; D gene unclear. The source material was naive CD4+ T cells sorted from blood. Specified subset: CD45RA+ positively selected. The CDR3 loop is CASSRHSTDTQYF. The DNA for the CDR3 is TGTGCCAGCAGCAGACATAGCACAGATACGCAGTATTTT.